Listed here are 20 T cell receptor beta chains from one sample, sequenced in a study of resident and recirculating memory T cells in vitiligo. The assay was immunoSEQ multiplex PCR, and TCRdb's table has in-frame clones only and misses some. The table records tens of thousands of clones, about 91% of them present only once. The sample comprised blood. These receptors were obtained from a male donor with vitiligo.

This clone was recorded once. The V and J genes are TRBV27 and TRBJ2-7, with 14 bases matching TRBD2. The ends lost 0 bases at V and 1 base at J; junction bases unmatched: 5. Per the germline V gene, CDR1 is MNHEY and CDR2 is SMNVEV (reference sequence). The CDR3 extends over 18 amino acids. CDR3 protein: CASSLSGLAGAGSYEQYF. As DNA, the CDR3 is TGTGCCAGCAGTTTATCGGGACTAGCGGGGGCGGGGTCCTACGAGCAGTACTTC.

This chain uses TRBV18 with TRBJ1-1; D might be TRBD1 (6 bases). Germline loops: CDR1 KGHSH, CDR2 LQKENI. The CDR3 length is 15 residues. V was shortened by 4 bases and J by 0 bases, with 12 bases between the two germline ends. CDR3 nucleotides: TGTGCCAGCTCACACATCGACAGGATGAACACTGAAGCTTTCTTT. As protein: CASSHIDRMNTEAFF.

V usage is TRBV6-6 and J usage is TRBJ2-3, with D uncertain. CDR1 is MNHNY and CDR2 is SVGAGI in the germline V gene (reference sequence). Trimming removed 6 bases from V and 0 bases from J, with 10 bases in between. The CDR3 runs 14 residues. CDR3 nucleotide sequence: TGTGCCAGCAGGAAACAAGATAGCACAGATACGCAGTATTTT. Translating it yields CASRKQDSTDTQYF.

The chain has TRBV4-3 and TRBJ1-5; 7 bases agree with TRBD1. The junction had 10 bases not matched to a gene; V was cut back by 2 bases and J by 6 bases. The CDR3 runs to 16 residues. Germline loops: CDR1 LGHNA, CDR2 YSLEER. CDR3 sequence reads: CASSQHRGDWGQPQHF. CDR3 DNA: TGCGCCAGCAGCCAACACAGGGGAGATTGGGGTCAGCCCCAGCATTTT.

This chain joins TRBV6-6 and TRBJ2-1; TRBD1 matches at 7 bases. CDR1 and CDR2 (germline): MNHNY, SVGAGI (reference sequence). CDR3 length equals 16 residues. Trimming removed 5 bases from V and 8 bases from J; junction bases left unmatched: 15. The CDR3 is CASSRAGRQGVDEQFF. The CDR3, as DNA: TGTGCCAGCAGTAGAGCCGGCCGGCAGGGGGTCGATGAGCAGTTCTTC.

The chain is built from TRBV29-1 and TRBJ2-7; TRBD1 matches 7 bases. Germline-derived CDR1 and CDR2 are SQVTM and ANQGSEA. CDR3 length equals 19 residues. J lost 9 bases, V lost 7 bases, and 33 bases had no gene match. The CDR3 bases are TGCAGCGCTCTGAGATCCGGGACAGTAAAGACCCTACGATCCCGAGGGCAGTACTTC. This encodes CSALRSGTVKTLRSRGQYF.

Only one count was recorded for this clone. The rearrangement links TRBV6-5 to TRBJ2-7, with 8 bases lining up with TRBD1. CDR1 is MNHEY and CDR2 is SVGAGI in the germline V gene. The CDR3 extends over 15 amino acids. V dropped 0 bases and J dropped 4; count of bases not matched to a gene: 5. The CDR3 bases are TGTGCCAGCAGTTACTCGCCCCAGGGGGCGTACGAGCAGTACTTC. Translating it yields CASSYSPQGAYEQYF.

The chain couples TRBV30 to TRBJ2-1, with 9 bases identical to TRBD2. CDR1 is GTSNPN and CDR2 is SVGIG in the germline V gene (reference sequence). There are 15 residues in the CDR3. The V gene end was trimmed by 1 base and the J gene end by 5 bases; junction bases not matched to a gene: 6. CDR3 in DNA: TGTGCCTGGAGTGACCTGACTAGCGGTGACAATGAGCAGTTCTTC. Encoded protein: CAWSDLTSGDNEQFF.

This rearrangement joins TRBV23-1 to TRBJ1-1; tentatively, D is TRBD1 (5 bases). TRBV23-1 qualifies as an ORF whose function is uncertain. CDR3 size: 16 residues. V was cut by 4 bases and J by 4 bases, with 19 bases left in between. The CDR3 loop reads CASSPPDTPRSTEAFF. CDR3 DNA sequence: TGCGCCAGCAGTCCACCGGACACCCCAAGGTCCACTGAAGCTTTCTTT.

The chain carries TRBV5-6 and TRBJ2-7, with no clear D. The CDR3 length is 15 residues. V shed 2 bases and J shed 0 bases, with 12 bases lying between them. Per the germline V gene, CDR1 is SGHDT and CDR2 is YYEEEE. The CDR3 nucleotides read TGTGCCAGCAGCTTTTCTGGGCTGATCTCCTACGAGCAGTACTTC. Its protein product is CASSFSGLISYEQYF.

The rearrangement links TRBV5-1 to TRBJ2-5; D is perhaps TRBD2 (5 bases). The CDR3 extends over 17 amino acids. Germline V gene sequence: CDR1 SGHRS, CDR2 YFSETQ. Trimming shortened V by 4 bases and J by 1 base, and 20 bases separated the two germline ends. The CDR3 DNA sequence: TGCGCCAGCAGCCCCCCGGTCGGAAGCGGTAGCCAAGAGACCCAGTACTTC. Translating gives CASSPPVGSGSQETQYF. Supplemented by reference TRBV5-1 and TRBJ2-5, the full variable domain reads KAGVTQTPRYLIKTRGQQVTLSCSPISGHRSVSWYQQTPGQGLQFLFEYFSETQRNKGNFPGRFSGRQFSNSRSEMNVSTLELGDSALYLCASSPPVGSGSQETQYFGPGTRLLVL.

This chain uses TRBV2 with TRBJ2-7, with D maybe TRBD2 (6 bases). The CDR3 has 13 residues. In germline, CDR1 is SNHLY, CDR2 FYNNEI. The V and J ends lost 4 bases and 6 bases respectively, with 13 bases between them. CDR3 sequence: CASSADSGGEQYF. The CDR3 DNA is TGTGCCAGCAGTGCTGATAGCGGCGGCGAGCAGTACTTC.

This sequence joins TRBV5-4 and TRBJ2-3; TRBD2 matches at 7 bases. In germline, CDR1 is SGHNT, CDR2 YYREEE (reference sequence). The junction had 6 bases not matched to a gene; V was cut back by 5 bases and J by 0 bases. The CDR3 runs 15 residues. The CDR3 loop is CASREAGPSTDTQYF. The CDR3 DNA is TGTGCCAGCAGGGAAGCGGGACCAAGCACAGATACGCAGTATTTT.

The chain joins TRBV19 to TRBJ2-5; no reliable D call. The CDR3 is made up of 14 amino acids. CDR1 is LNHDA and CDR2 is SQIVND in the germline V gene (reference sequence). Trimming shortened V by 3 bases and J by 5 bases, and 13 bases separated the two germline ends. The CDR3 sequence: CASSIYLYRETQYF. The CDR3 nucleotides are TGTGCCAGTAGTATCTATCTTTACCGGGAGACCCAGTACTTC.

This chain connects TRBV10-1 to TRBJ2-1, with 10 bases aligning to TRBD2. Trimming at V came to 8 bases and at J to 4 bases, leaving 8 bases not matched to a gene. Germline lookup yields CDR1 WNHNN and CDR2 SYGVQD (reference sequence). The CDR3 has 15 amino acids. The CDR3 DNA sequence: TGCGCCAGCTCTCCACTAGCGGGGTCATACAATGAGCAGTTCTTC. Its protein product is CASSPLAGSYNEQFF.

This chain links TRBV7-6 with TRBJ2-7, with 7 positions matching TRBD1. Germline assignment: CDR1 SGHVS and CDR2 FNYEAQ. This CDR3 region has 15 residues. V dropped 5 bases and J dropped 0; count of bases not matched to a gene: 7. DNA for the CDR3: TGTGCCAGCAGCCCGAGGGACAGTAGCTCCTACGAGCAGTACTTC. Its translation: CASSPRDSSSYEQYF. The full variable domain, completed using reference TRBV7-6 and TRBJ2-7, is GAGVSQSPRYKVTKRGQDVALRCDPISGHVSLYWYRQALGQGPEFLTYFNYEAQQDKSGLPNDRFSAERPEGSISTLTIQRTEQRDSAMYRCASSPRDSSSYEQYFGPGTRLTVT.

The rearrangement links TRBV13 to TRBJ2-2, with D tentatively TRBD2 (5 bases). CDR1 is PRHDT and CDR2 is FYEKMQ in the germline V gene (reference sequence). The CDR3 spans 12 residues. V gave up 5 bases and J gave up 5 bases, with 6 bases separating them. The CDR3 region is CASSRGTGELFF. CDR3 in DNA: TGTGCCAGCAGCCGGGGAACCGGGGAGCTGTTTTTT.

The CDR3 sequence is CASSGWDRGYNEQFF. The CDR3 nucleotides read TGTGCCAGCAGCGGATGGGACAGGGGTTACAATGAGCAGTTCTTC. V is TRBV7-9 and J is TRBJ2-1, with 10 bases matching TRBD1. V lost 5 bases, J lost 4 bases, and 5 bases stayed unmatched. Germline V gene lookup returns CDR1 SEHNR and CDR2 FQNEAQ (reference sequence). This CDR3 spans 15 amino acids.

The CDR3 bases are TGTGCCAGCAGGACAGGGGGAGTTCTGGACAATGAGCAGTTCTTC. Its translation: CASRTGGVLDNEQFF. V gene TRBV5-8 combines with J gene TRBJ2-1; TRBD1 agrees at 9 bases. From germline, CDR1 is SGHTS and CDR2 YDEGEE. V lost 5 bases to trimming and J lost 5 bases; unmatched junction nucleotides: 8. The CDR3 is made up of 15 amino acids.

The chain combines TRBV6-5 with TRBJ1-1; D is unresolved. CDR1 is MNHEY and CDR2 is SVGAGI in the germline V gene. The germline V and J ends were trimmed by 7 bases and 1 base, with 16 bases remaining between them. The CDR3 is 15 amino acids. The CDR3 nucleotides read TGTGCCAGCACAGCGTGGGTCGGATCGAACACTGAAGCTTTCTTT. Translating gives CASTAWVGSNTEAFF.